These 5 T cell receptor beta chains were sequenced from one sample in a study of OX40 agonist ivuxolimab in advanced cancers. TCRdb's table, derived via immunoSEQ multiplex PCR, lists solely in-frame clones and lacks some. The table records around 95,000 clones, 85% to 95% of them present only once. The specimen comprised CD4+ or CD8+ T cells sorted from blood, sampled in a trial of the OX40 agonist ivuxolimab. The receptors come from an adult with an advanced solid tumor such as melanoma, head and neck, liver or kidney cancer.

J is TRBJ1-5 and V is TRBV19, with TRBD1 identical over 8 bases. The CDR3 runs 18 residues. Looked up from germline, CDR1 is LNHDA and CDR2 is SQIVND (reference sequence). V lost 4 bases to trimming and J lost 2 bases; unmatched junction nucleotides: 13. CDR3 sequence reads: CASSTDTGQGRGNQPQHF. CDR3 bases: TGTGCCAGTAGTACTGATACAGGACAGGGAAGAGGCAATCAGCCCCAGCATTTT.

V and J are TRBV28 and TRBJ1-4; a possible D gene is TRBD1 (5 bases). This CDR3 contains 16 residues. Germline V gene lookup returns CDR1 MDHEN and CDR2 SYDVKM. Trimming cost V 5 bases and J 6 bases, with 19 bases left between them. The chain's CDR3 is CASSPNRLPWDEKLFF. The CDR3 nucleotides are TGTGCCAGCAGTCCAAACAGGTTGCCCTGGGATGAAAAACTGTTTTTT.

V is TRBV7-2 and J is TRBJ2-7, with 7 positions matching TRBD1. The CDR3 consists of 18 residues. V lost 5 bases, J lost 3 bases, and 19 bases stayed unmatched. Germline V gives CDR1 SGHTA, CDR2 FQGNSA. CDR3 sequence: CASSLYAPTPGTDYEQYF. CDR3 DNA sequence: TGTGCCAGCAGCCTTTATGCCCCAACCCCCGGGACAGACTACGAGCAGTACTTC. Full variable domain (remainder filled in from reference TRBV7-2 and TRBJ2-7): GAGVSQSPSNKVTEKGKDVELRCDPISGHTALYWYRQSLGQGLEFLIYFQGNSAPDKSGLPSDRFSAERTGGSVSTLTIQRTQQEDSAVYLCASSLYAPTPGTDYEQYFGPGTRLTVT.

The V and J genes are TRBV5-6 and TRBJ2-3; 9 nucleotides agree with TRBD2. CDR3 length: 16 amino acids. V was pared by 2 bases and J by 4 bases, with 8 bases of the junction left unmatched. Germline CDR1 and CDR2: SGHDT and YYEEEE. In nucleotides, the CDR3 is TGTGCCAGCAGCTTTTACGGGACTAGCACGCCAGATACGCAGTATTTT. Translating it yields CASSFYGTSTPDTQYF.

The table lists this clone with a count of one. The chain combines TRBV28 with TRBJ1-1; D is perhaps TRBD1 (5 bases). V shed 0 bases and J shed 8 bases, with 13 bases lying between them. This CDR3 region has 14 residues. Germline V gives CDR1 MDHEN, CDR2 SYDVKM. DNA for the CDR3: TGTGCCAGCAGTTTATGGGGACTGTCACGGGAAGCTTTCTTT. Its translation is CASSLWGLSREAFF.